This T cell receptor (beta chain) is from a study of T-cell memory formation after mild COVID-19. Study observations and caveats: Pre-infection memory showed some responding clones, and this suggested that cross-reactive memory joined.

This clonotype was counted between two and nine times. Its specificity is unknown. 5'RACE, which relied on constant-segment primers, yielded TCR alpha and TCR beta cDNA libraries carrying sample barcodes and UMIs. TCRdb recomputed calls from the 5' RACE reads with MiXCR, one row per CDR3 protein. The table includes hundreds of thousands of distinct CDR3 sequences, 20% to 25% detected once. The sample consisted of PBMCs or a T cell subset sorted from them (not recorded which). This receptor was identified in an adult woman who had mild COVID-19 (a few samples of this study predate the infection). Cell type and time point are not known.

The CDR3 loop is CATSREVGHPNYGYTF. The CDR3 nucleotides read TGTGCCACCAGCAGAGAGGTGGGACACCCTAACTATGGCTACACCTTC. The chain combines TRBV15 with TRBJ1-2; TRBD1 is a possible D gene (6 bases). V shed 0 bases and J shed 0 bases, with 11 bases lying between them. The CDR3 length is 16 residues. Germline V CDR1 and CDR2: LNHNV, YYDKDF (reference sequence).